This T cell receptor beta chain is from a study of glioma-infiltrating T cells after dendritic cell vaccination. Overall study context: Treatment, given 2003 to 2012, was autologous tumor lysate-pulsed dendritic cell vaccination.

The repertoire was sequenced with immunoSEQ multiplex PCR; TCRdb's copy has only in-frame clones and lacks some. Of about 32,000 clones in the sample, 90% to 95% were seen once. V was clipped by 5 bases and J by 3 bases, with 11 bases between them. This CDR3 is 14 amino acids long. Per germline, CDR1 SEHNR and CDR2 FQNEAQ (reference sequence). The chain combines TRBV7-9 with TRBJ1-5; weak D call: TRBD1 (6 bases). The receptor's source is a human donor with glioblastoma. This specimen was blood, taken before dendritic cell vaccination. For the CDR3, the DNA is TGTGCCAGCAGCCTCGCAGGGGCCAATCAGCCCCAGCATTTT. Amino acid sequence: CASSLAGANQPQHF.